This TCR beta chain was captured by sequencing in a study of shared clonotypes between healthy human individuals. Points from the study as a whole: For naive CD4 cells, around 5.1% of clonotypes were shared across several donors. Naive subsets usually exceeded memory subsets in estimated richness. Non-shared clonotypes were found to have lower generation probabilities than the clonotypes that were shared by all four of the sorted-subset donors. In this cohort, only blood was sampled, and tissue repertoires likely differ.

TCRdb's table, derived via immunoSEQ multiplex PCR, lists solely in-frame clones and lacks some. Here the sample spans 2 million or so clones, approximately 94% being singletons. In this sample, this clone turned up once. Its antigen remains unidentified. Germline V gives CDR1 SGHAT, CDR2 FQNNGV. The ends were cut back, 4 bases at V and 0 bases at J, with 10 bases in the middle. The CDR3 runs 14 residues. Naive CD8 cells lacked CD45RO and underwent positive selection for CCR7, leaving out terminally differentiated effector memory CD45RA+ cells. V and J are TRBV11-2 and TRBJ2-7, with D perhaps matching TRBD2 (6 bases). What was sequenced was naive CD8+ T cells sorted from blood. This TCR was sampled from a man aged 18 to 35 in good health. CDR3 DNA: TGTGCCAGCAGCTCGCCCGGGAGCTCCTACGAGCAGTACTTC. The encoded protein is CASSSPGSSYEQYF.